The 22 T cell receptor beta chains below come from one sample, sequenced in a study of CD8 T cells in Susac syndrome. The RNA, 0.5 to 1 ug, was put through reverse transcription using random hexamers. TCRdb ran MiXCR on the immunoSEQ multiplex PCR reads and lists one entry per CDR3 protein. The sample contains fewer than 85,000 distinct CDR3 sequences, over 90% of which appear only once. Sequenced: CD8+ T cells from PBMCs. These TCRs come from a human donor with Susac syndrome.

The rearrangement joins TRBV6-5 to TRBJ2-1; TRBD1 is a possible D gene (5 bases). The CDR3 is 12 amino acids. Germline V lookup: CDR1 MNHEY, CDR2 SVGAGI. V was pared by 7 bases and J by 4 bases, with 8 bases between. The CDR3 DNA reads TGTGCCAGCATGACAGTATACAATGAGCAGTTCTTC. Amino acids: CASMTVYNEQFF.

Here the CDR3 reads CASSADNEQFF. The DNA of the CDR3 is TGTGCCAGCAGCGCTGACAATGAGCAGTTCTTC. The rearrangement uses TRBV5-4 and TRBJ2-1; D is unclear. Germline CDR1 SGHNT, CDR2 YYREEE (reference sequence). This CDR3 has 11 residues. V lost 4 bases and J lost 5, with 4 bases in between.

The chain is built from TRBV5-1 and TRBJ2-1; D remains ambiguous. CDR3 length: 12 amino acids. Germline V CDR1 and CDR2: SGHRS, YFSETQ. Trimming left V 5 bases short and J 5 bases short, with 8 bases between. CDR3 in amino acids: CASSPHNNEQFF. The CDR3 DNA reads TGCGCCAGCAGTCCCCATAACAATGAGCAGTTCTTC.

The chain recombines TRBV15 with TRBJ2-3; TRBD2 might be the D (6 bases). Per the germline V gene, CDR1 is LNHNV and CDR2 is YYDKDF (reference sequence). V lost 5 bases, J lost 0 bases, and 15 bases lay in between. The CDR3 is 16 residues long. In DNA form, the CDR3 reads TGTGCCACCAGCCTACCGGGACTCCGAAGCACAGATACGCAGTATTTT. Its protein is CATSLPGLRSTDTQYF.

The chain joins TRBV7-9 to TRBJ2-4; 7 positions agree with TRBD1. The CDR3 spans 14 residues. Germline V gene data show CDR1 as SEHNR and CDR2 as FQNEAQ (reference sequence). V lost 5 bases to trimming and J lost 0 bases; unmatched junction nucleotides: 1. The CDR3 region is CASSTGVAKNIQYF. The CDR3 nucleotides are TGTGCCAGCAGCACAGGGGTAGCCAAAAACATTCAGTACTTC.

The V and J genes are TRBV13 and TRBJ2-1, with D hard to call. Trimming left V 1 base short and J 4 bases short, with 14 bases between. Germline values: CDR1 PRHDT, CDR2 FYEKMQ (reference sequence). The CDR3 spans 16 residues. CDR3: CASSLDGDILYNEQFF. CDR3 coding DNA: TGTGCCAGCAGCTTAGACGGTGACATCCTTTACAATGAGCAGTTCTTC.

The chain has TRBV29-1 and TRBJ2-3; 8 bases fit TRBD1. There are 15 residues in the CDR3. Germline V gene lookup returns CDR1 SQVTM and CDR2 ANQGSEA. The V gene end was trimmed by 5 bases and the J gene end by 1 base; junction bases not matched to a gene: 8. The CDR3 sequence: CSVFPTGAGTDTQYF. CDR3 bases: TGCAGCGTTTTCCCGACAGGGGCGGGCACAGATACGCAGTATTTT.

V usage is TRBV29-1 and J usage is TRBJ1-5; perhaps TRBD1 as D (6 bases). The CDR3 sequence is 14 residues long. Germline V gene data show CDR1 as SQVTM and CDR2 as ANQGSEA. Between the trimmed V and J ends, which lost 4 bases and 2 bases, there was a span of 12 bases. CDR3 DNA: TGCAGCGTTGGGTCGGGGGCCGGCAATCAGCCCCAGCATTTT. Translating it yields CSVGSGAGNQPQHF.

This clonotype was seen a handful of times. V is TRBV25-1 and J is TRBJ2-2; D gene uncertain. Per the germline V gene, CDR1 is MGHDK and CDR2 is SYGVNS. The CDR3 has 13 residues. V was shortened by 3 bases and J by 4 bases, with 6 bases between the two germline ends. CDR3 DNA: TGTGCCAGCAGTGAGGGTGGCACCGGGGAGCTGTTTTTT. This translates into CASSEGGTGELFF.

The CDR3 nucleotides are TGCAGCGCAAGTACGGGACAGGCGGGTGGGAACACCATATATTTT. This encodes CSASTGQAGGNTIYF. The gene calls are TRBV29-1 and TRBJ1-3, with TRBD1 matching over 8 bases. CDR1 is SQVTM and CDR2 is ANQGSEA in the germline V gene. The CDR3 consists of 15 residues. V shed 7 bases, J shed 7 bases, and the junction held 15 bases outside the gene matches.

The chain employs TRBV28 and TRBJ2-6; D ambiguous. The V end lost 3 bases, the J end lost 1 base, and 7 bases lay between the germline ends. The CDR3 loop spans 15 amino acids. Germline CDR1 is MDHEN and CDR2 is SYDVKM. The chain's CDR3 is CASSLSGSGANVLTF. The CDR3 coding sequence is TGTGCCAGCAGTTTGTCGGGTTCTGGGGCCAACGTCCTGACTTTC.

With regard to this clonotype: A junction boundary mismatches the germline segment, possibly from a read error. The CDR3 DNA reads TGTGCTAGCAGCCTAGGGGGGGGTGAGCAGTTCTTC. Residues: CASSLGGGEQFF. The genes are TRBV7-7 and TRBJ2-1, with a possible D match to TRBD2 (7 bases). CDR3 length: 12 amino acids. Germline assignment: CDR1 SSHAT and CDR2 FNYEAQ (reference sequence).

V usage is TRBV2 and J usage is TRBJ2-1; D is ambiguous. The CDR3 is 13 amino acids. The V end lost 5 bases, the J end lost 6 bases, and 11 bases lay between the germline ends. Germline CDR1 and CDR2: SNHLY and FYNNEI. The CDR3 loop reads CASSYGDTNEQFF. As DNA, the CDR3 is TGTGCCAGCAGTTATGGTGACACCAATGAGCAGTTCTTC.

V is TRBV20-1 and J is TRBJ2-1, with D tentatively TRBD2 (5 bases). Germline lookup yields CDR1 DFQATT and CDR2 SNEGSKA (reference sequence). Trimming shortened V by 5 bases and J by 3 bases, and 11 bases separated the two germline ends. CDR3 size: 13 residues. Written as DNA, the CDR3 is TGCAGTGCTGTCCTCCGGGACTACAATGAGCAGTTCTTC. Amino acids: CSAVLRDYNEQFF.

The V call is TRBV27, the J call TRBJ1-2; 12 bases are shared with TRBD1. The CDR3 runs 16 residues. V gave up 4 bases and J gave up 5 bases; unmatched junction bases: 8. The germline V gene encodes CDR1 MNHEY and CDR2 SMNVEV (reference sequence). The CDR3 sequence is CASSYQGQGARYGYTF. CDR3 sequence (DNA): TGTGCCAGCAGTTATCAGGGACAGGGGGCGCGATATGGCTACACCTTC.

The rearrangement uses TRBV20-1 and TRBJ1-2, with 8 bases fitting TRBD1. The J segment lost 3 bases and the V segment lost 0 bases, leaving 6 bases of the junction unmatched. Germline assignment: CDR1 DFQATT and CDR2 SNEGSKA (reference sequence). The CDR3 length is 15 residues. The CDR3: CSAREFDRGDYGYTF. The DNA for the CDR3 is TGCAGTGCTAGAGAATTTGACAGGGGAGACTATGGCTACACCTTC.

This chain uses TRBV20-1 with TRBJ2-5; the D gene is possibly TRBD2 (6 bases). The CDR3 totals 13 residues. Germline CDR1 DFQATT, CDR2 SNEGSKA (reference sequence). Deletions cut 6 bases from V and 1 base from J, with 12 bases between. The CDR3 DNA reads as TGCAGTGCAAGGACTAATCTCCAAGAGACCCAGTACTTC. As protein: CSARTNLQETQYF.

CDR3 amino acids: CASSLAVDNEQFF. In DNA form, the CDR3 reads TGCGCCAGCAGCTTGGCCGTCGACAATGAGCAGTTCTTC. The V and J genes are TRBV5-1 and TRBJ2-1; D ambiguous. CDR1 is SGHRS, CDR2 YFSETQ, per germline. This CDR3 spans 13 amino acids. V was clipped by 0 bases and J by 5 bases, with 6 bases between them.

V usage is TRBV11-2 and J usage is TRBJ2-1, with 7 bases matching TRBD1. The CDR3 is made up of 13 amino acids. Germline V gene sequence: CDR1 SGHAT, CDR2 FQNNGV. Trimming at V came to 1 base and at J to 9 bases, leaving 3 bases not matched to a gene. The CDR3 bases are TGTGCCAGCAGCTTAGGCCAGGGGGTTGAGCAGTTCTTC. Its translation is CASSLGQGVEQFF.

V is TRBV25-1 and J is TRBJ2-7; D is unresolved. CDR3 size: 11 residues. CDR1 MGHDK and CDR2 SYGVNS come from the germline V gene. Trimming removed 4 bases at V and 4 bases at J, with 5 bases between. CDR3 DNA sequence: TGTGCCAGCAGTGTTCAATACGAGCAGTACTTC. It specifies CASSVQYEQYF.

V usage is TRBV28 and J usage is TRBJ2-1, with 9 bases lining up with TRBD1. Germline CDR1 and CDR2: MDHEN and SYDVKM. J gave up 7 bases and V 7 bases, and 2 bases lay outside the gene matches. The CDR3 extends over 12 amino acids. CDR3 region: CASIDRGNEQFF. The CDR3 DNA is TGTGCCAGCATAGACAGGGGGAATGAGCAGTTCTTC. Full variable domain (rest looked up from reference TRBV28 and TRBJ2-1): DVKVTQSSRYLVKRTGEKVFLECVQDMDHENMFWYRQDPGLGLRLIYFSYDVKMKEKGDIPEGYSVSREKKERFSLILESASTNQTSMYLCASIDRGNEQFFGPGTRLTVL.

The chain has TRBV29-1 and TRBJ2-7, with D possibly TRBD1 on 5 matching bases. This CDR3 has 14 amino acids. Germline assignment: CDR1 SQVTM and CDR2 ANQGSEA. V was clipped by 3 bases and J by 2 bases, with 14 bases between them. CDR3 nucleotides: TGCAGCGTTGAGACAGCCTTAACCCCCTACGAGCAGTACTTC. Translated: CSVETALTPYEQYF.